This TCR beta chain came from a study of glioma-infiltrating T cells. TCR alpha and beta CDR3 regions were amplified from RNA using iRepertoire nested multiplex PCR. Input was roughly 85-400 ng of tissue mRNA or PBMC total RNA. MiXCR, run by TCRdb on the multiplex PCR reads, gives a single entry per CDR3 protein. The sample includes 150,000 to 200,000 distinct CDR3 sequences, roughly 32% of them seen just once. CDR1 and CDR2 from the germline V gene are SGHTA and FQGNSA. V lost 1 base and J 1 base, leaving 17 bases between the germline ends. The CDR3 loop spans 19 amino acids. With respect to this clonotype: What it binds is not known.

General study results and limits: Non-neoplastic patients had below-expected tissue-blood divergence, while all gliomas exceeded expectation. Very few CDR3 sequences were shared between tissue and blood.

The rearrangement joins TRBV7-2 to TRBJ2-6, with D possibly matching TRBD1 (6 bases). The sample was glioma tissue, nonneoplastic brain tissue, or PBMCs (not recorded which). This receptor was obtained from a human donor with low-grade glioma or glioblastoma, undergoing nonglioma brain surgery, or in good health (not recorded which). The CDR3 protein is CASSLERTVIISGANVLTF. For the CDR3, the DNA is TGTGCCAGCAGCTTAGAGAGGACAGTAATAATTTCTGGGGCCAACGTCCTGACTTTC.